One sample yielded the 3 T cell receptor beta chains listed below, sequenced in a study of molecular identifiers for immune sequencing clone quantification. TCRdb used MiXCR to reprocess the PCR reads, holding one entry per CDR3 protein. The table lists over 600,000 distinct CDR3 sequences, about 20% of them singletons. Sequenced material: naive CD8+ T cells from blood, with Jurkat cell RNA spiked in. The subset here: FACS-sorted CD8+CD4-CCR7+CD45RA+ naive T cells. The receptor set was obtained from a human donor in good health. Some libraries in this study had Jurkat cell RNA spiked in.

As regards this clonotype: This may stem from a read error, because a much larger clone lies one nucleotide away. The chain couples TRBV20-1 to TRBJ2-3; 9 nucleotides match TRBD1. The CDR3 has 15 amino acids. CDR1 is DFQATT, CDR2 SNEGSKA, per germline (reference sequence). DNA for the CDR3: TGCGGTGCTAGGGCCGGGACAGGGTTCACAGATACGCAGTATTTT. Residues: CGARAGTGFTDTQYF.

Details on this clonotype: This may stem from a read error, because a much larger clone lies one nucleotide away. This rearrangement joins TRBV28 to TRBJ2-6; TRBD1 agrees at 8 bases. In germline, CDR1 is MDHEN, CDR2 SYDVKM. The CDR3 contains 15 residues. CDR3 coding DNA: TGTGCCAGCCAGGACAGGGCAGTTGGGGCCAACGCCCTGACTTTC. Its protein product is CASQDRAVGANALTF.

Points on this clonotype: A much larger clone lies one base from this, so it may be a read error. The CDR3 protein is CASSQDLQGTHYGYAF. The CDR3 nucleotides read TGTGCCAGCAGCCAAGATCTACAGGGGACACACTATGGCTACGCCTTC. This sequence joins TRBV3-1 and TRBJ1-2, with 7 bases matching TRBD1. Germline CDR1 LGHDT, CDR2 YNNKEL (reference sequence). The CDR3 has 16 residues.